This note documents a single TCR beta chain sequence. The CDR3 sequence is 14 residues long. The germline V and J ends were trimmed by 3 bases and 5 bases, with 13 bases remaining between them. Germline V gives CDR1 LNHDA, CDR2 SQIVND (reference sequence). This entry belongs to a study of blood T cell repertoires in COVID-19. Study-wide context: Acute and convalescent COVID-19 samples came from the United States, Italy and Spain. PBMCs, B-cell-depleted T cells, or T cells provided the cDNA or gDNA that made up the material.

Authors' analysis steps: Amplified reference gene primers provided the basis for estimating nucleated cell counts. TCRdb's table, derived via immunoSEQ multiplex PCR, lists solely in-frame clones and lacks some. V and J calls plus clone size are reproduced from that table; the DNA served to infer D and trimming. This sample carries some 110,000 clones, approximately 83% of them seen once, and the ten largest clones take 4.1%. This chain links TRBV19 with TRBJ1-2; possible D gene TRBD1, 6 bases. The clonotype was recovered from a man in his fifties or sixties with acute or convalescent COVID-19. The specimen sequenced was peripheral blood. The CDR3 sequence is CASSMQGQEYGYTF. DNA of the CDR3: TGTGCCAGTAGTATGCAGGGGCAGGAGTATGGCTACACCTTC. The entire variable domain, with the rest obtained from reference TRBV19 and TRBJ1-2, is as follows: DGGITQSPKYLFRKEGQNVTLSCEQNLNHDAMYWYRQDPGQGLRLIYYSQIVNDFQKGDIAEGYSVSREKKESFPLTVTSAQKNPTAFYLCASSMQGQEYGYTFGSGTRLTVV.